Below, one T cell receptor (beta chain) is given with its context. The record originates from a study of blood T cell repertoires in COVID-19. Study at large: Acute-phase and convalescent COVID-19 samples originated in the United States, Italy and Spain. From T cells, B-cell-depleted T cells, or PBMCs came the material, which was cDNA or gDNA.

V lost 5 bases and J lost 1; bases outside the gene matches: 4. CDR3 length equals 15 residues. The V gene's germline CDR1 is LGHDT and CDR2 YNNKEL (reference sequence). The authors' processing: The authors estimated nucleated cell counts from reference gene primer amplification. Method: immunoSEQ multiplex PCR; TCRdb's copy keeps in-frame clones and lacks some. V, J and clone size were drawn from that table, and D and trimming were deduced from the DNA. The repertoire holds 210,000 or so clones, with around four fifths as singletons. This TCR was recovered from a woman of 80 years or more with active or convalescent COVID-19. Sequencing was done on a sample of peripheral blood. This chain connects TRBV3-1 (or the pseudogene TRBV3-2) to TRBJ1-3; 8 bases fit TRBD1. CDR3 amino acids: CASSARTGSGNTIYF. CDR3 bases: TGTGCCAGCAGCGCCCGGACAGGGTCTGGAAACACCATATATTTT.